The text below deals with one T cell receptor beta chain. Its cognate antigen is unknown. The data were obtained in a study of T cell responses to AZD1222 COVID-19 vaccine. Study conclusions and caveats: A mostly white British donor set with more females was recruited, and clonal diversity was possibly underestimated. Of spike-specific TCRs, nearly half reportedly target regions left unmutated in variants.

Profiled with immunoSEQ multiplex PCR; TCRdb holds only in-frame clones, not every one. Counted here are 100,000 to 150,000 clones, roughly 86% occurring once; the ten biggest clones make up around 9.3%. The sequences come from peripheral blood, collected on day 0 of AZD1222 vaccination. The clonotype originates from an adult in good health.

CDR3 protein: CAISESSGEADTQYF. In DNA, the CDR3 is TGTGCCATCAGTGAGTCTAGCGGGGAGGCAGATACGCAGTATTTT. The chain links TRBV10-3 to TRBJ2-3; TRBD2 matches 8 bases. The CDR3 is 15 amino acids. Germline trimming cut 0 bases from V and 4 bases from J; bases unmatched to any gene: 3. Germline V lookup: CDR1 ENHRY, CDR2 SYGVKD.